The sequence of this T cell receptor (beta chain) was determined in a study of shared clonotypes between healthy human individuals. TCRdb keeps only in-frame clones here, not all; method: immunoSEQ multiplex PCR. The table lists roughly 2.5 million clones, 90% to 95% of them singletons. Trimming cost V 0 bases and J 7 bases, with 20 bases left between them. The germline CDR1 and CDR2 sequences are SGHRS and YFSETQ. The CDR3 runs 16 residues. Sequenced: naive CD4+ T cells sorted from blood. Indicated subset: CD45RA+ positively selected. The TCR originated in a man younger than 35 in good health. The chain couples TRBV5-1 to TRBJ2-7; D assignment may be TRBD1 or TRBD2 (5 bases each). The CDR3 region has the DNA TGCGCCAGCAGCTTGGACGGACCGAGGGGCCCGGGGGAGCAGTACTTC. Its translation: CASSLDGPRGPGEQYF.